This note documents a single TCR beta chain sequence. These data originate in a study of blood T cell repertoires in COVID-19. About the research overall: The United States, Italy and Spain were the sources of the acute and convalescent COVID-19 samples. The analysed material was cDNA or gDNA that came from T cells, B-cell-depleted T cells, or PBMCs.

Trimming left V 10 bases short and J 6 bases short, with 18 bases between. The CDR3 totals 13 residues. Germline assignment: CDR1 MDHEN and CDR2 SYDVKM. Libraries were prepared by immunoSEQ multiplex PCR; TCRdb keeps only in-frame clonotypes and omits some of them. Among fewer than 80,000 clones listed, 82% were seen once. Sequenced input: peripheral blood. The receptor was isolated from a woman older than 75 with acute or convalescent COVID-19. This chain connects TRBV28 to TRBJ1-2, with a weak D call TRBD1 (5 bases). Here the CDR3 DNA reads TGTGCCACCCCGGGGGTGGGTAGTCATGGCTACACCTTC. It yields the protein CATPGVGSHGYTF.